The 10 T cell receptor beta chains below were found in one sample sequenced in a study of prognosis after radiotherapy for stage I lung cancer. It was by two-round multiplex PCR that TCR beta CDR3 was amplified from genomic DNA. Every TRBV and TRBJ gene had its own specific primer in first-round PCR. TCRdb redid the calling of the multiplex PCR reads with MiXCR, one entry per CDR3 protein. The table includes just over 30,000 distinct CDR3 sequences, around 30% detected once. Specimen: PBMCs, collected before or after stereotactic body radiation therapy (not recorded which). The receptors were gathered from a donor over 45 with non-small cell lung cancer.

This clonotype was observed a handful of times. This may be a read error, as it is one base from a much larger clone. The rearrangement joins TRBV12-3 or TRBV12-4 to TRBJ2-5; TRBD2 agrees at 7 bases. CDR3 size: 14 residues. Trimming removed 3 bases from V and 2 bases from J; junction bases left unmatched: 3. The CDR3, as DNA: TGTGCCAGCAGTTTGGCGGGAGCTCAAGAGACCCAGTACTTC. Translating gives CASSLAGAQETQYF.

This clonotype was counted many times. The J gene is TRBJ1-2, the V gene TRBV28; D is unresolved. CDR1 MDHEN and CDR2 SYDVKM come from the germline V gene. Between the trimmed V and J ends, which lost 4 bases and 0 bases, there was a span of 12 bases. There are 15 residues in the CDR3. The CDR3 loop reads CASSSPTVPNYGYTF. DNA for the CDR3: TGTGCCAGCAGTTCTCCGACGGTCCCTAACTATGGCTACACCTTC.

About this clonotype: It is likely a read error: a sequence one base away is far more abundant. The V call is TRBV28, the J call TRBJ2-5; possible D gene TRBD2, 6 bases. The DNA end is a closer match to TRBJ2-1, so the J assignment may be wrong. This CDR3 region has 14 residues. Germline loops: CDR1 MDHEN, CDR2 SYDVKM. CDR3 sequence: CASNSAGDFNEQFF. For the CDR3, the DNA is TGTGCCAGCAATTCCGCCGGGGACTTTAATGAGCAGTTCTTC.

This clonotype was recorded many times. The V call is TRBV11-3, the J call TRBJ2-7; 8 nucleotides line up with TRBD2. The germline V gene encodes CDR1 SGHNT and CDR2 YENEEA. V shed 5 bases, J shed 5 bases, and the junction held 5 bases outside the gene matches. This CDR3 contains 13 residues. The CDR3 DNA reads as TGTGCCAGCAGCCGGGGCGGGAGGCACGAGCAGTACTTC. Protein product: CASSRGGRHEQYF.

As for this clonotype: A much larger clone differs from this one at a single base, so this may be a read error. The CDR3 is CASSYAAVSGETQYF. CDR3 nucleotide sequence: TGTGCCAGCAGTTACGCAGCGGTGTCTGGAGAGACCCAGTACTTC. V is TRBV6-5 and J is TRBJ2-5; tentatively, D is TRBD2 (5 bases). In germline, CDR1 is MNHEY, CDR2 SVGAGI. Trimming left V 2 bases short and J 4 bases short, with 14 bases between. CDR3 length: 15 amino acids.

On this clonotype: An end of the junction differs from the germline gene, which may be a read error. The chain uses TRBV6-1 and TRBJ2-2; perhaps TRBD2 as D (5 bases). The germline V gene has CDR1 MNHNS and CDR2 SASEGT. The CDR3 runs to 13 residues. The CDR3 region has the DNA TGTGCCAGCAGTGGACCAAACACCTGGGAGCTGCTTTTT. Translating it yields CASSGPNTWELLF.

This clonotype was found once. The rearrangement joins TRBV6-5 to TRBJ1-3, with no clear D. CDR3 length equals 15 residues. V was clipped by 2 bases and J by 3 bases, with 11 bases between them. Germline CDR1 is MNHEY and CDR2 is SVGAGI. CDR3 DNA: TGTGCCAGCAGTTACCCGAAAGGGATTGGAAACACCATATATTTT. It specifies CASSYPKGIGNTIYF.

This clonotype was seen at least ten times. J is TRBJ2-7 and V is TRBV6-1; D is undetermined. The V and J ends lost 3 bases and 7 bases respectively, with 13 bases between them. The CDR3 has 13 amino acids. Per germline, CDR1 MNHNS and CDR2 SASEGT. In DNA, the CDR3 is TGTGCCAGCAGTGACAACGTCGCAAGGGAGCAGTACTTC. This translates into CASSDNVAREQYF.

About this clonotype itself: With a far larger clone one base away, a read error is the likely cause. CDR3 coding DNA: TGTGCCAGCAGTGAAGACGGAGCAAGGGTTCAGCCCCAGCATTTT. Amino acids: CASSEDGARVQPQHF. J is TRBJ1-5 and V is TRBV2; D is ambiguous. The CDR3 loop spans 15 amino acids. V dropped 1 base and J dropped 6 bases, with 13 bases sitting between them. Germline assignment: CDR1 SNHLY and CDR2 FYNNEI. The variable domain in full, with the rest retrieved from reference TRBV2 and TRBJ1-5, is EPEVTQTPSHQVTQMGQEVILRCVPISNHLYFYWYRQILGQKVEFLVSFYNNEISEKSEIFDDQFSVERPDGSNFTLKIRSTKLEDSAMYFCASSEDGARVQPQHFGDGTRLSIL.

Concerning this clonotype: A single base separates this from a much larger clone, so it may be a read error. This chain uses TRBV3-1 with TRBJ2-2; the D gene is possibly TRBD1 (5 bases). V was pared by 5 bases and J by 4 bases, with 8 bases between. CDR1 LGHDT and CDR2 YNNKEL come from the germline V gene (reference sequence). CDR3 length: 13 residues. CDR3: CASSYRFTGELFF. Here the CDR3 DNA reads TGTGCCAGCAGCTACAGGTTCACCGGGGAGCTGTTTTTT.